This TCR beta chain was recovered during a study of preoperative IRX-2 immunotherapy in early breast cancer. Treatment given: preoperative locoregional IRX-2 cytokine immunotherapy. Using immunoSEQ multiplex PCR, the repertoire was profiled, and TCRdb retains in-frame clones only, with some absent. The table lists about 89,000 clones, 70% to 90% of them singletons, with approximately 2% in the top ten. Germline values: CDR1 MNHGY, CDR2 SAAAGT. With 6 bases clipped from V and 5 bases from J, the junction kept 7 bases outside the gene matches. The CDR3 covers 14 residues. The source was tumor tissue, collected after IRX-2 immunotherapy. The sequence came from a human donor with breast cancer. This chain joins TRBV6-8 and TRBJ1-1; the match to TRBD1 covers 9 bases. DNA for the CDR3: TGTGCCAGCAGGGCCGGGACAGGGCTTACTGAAGCTTTCTTT. Translation: CASRAGTGLTEAFF.